A single sample is the source of the 22 T cell receptor beta chains below, sequenced in a study. One entry per CDR3 protein results from TCRdb running MiXCR on the RT-PCR reads. The sample shows about 700,000 distinct CDR3 sequences, 11% to 15% of them seen only once. Source material: memory CD4+ T cells from blood. Receptors were obtained from a female donor in good health, serving as a healthy control.

This clonotype showed up just a few times. The chain has TRBV11-1 and TRBJ2-2; D gene uncertain. V lost 3 bases, J lost 8 bases, and 16 bases lay in between. CDR3 size: 15 residues. Germline V CDR1 and CDR2: SGHAT, FQDESV (reference sequence). The CDR3 reads CASSFLSGLRGELFF. The CDR3 DNA sequence: TGTGCCAGCAGCTTTTTATCTGGGCTTAGAGGGGAGCTGTTTTTT.

This rearrangement joins TRBV3-1 to TRBJ2-3; 7 bases match TRBD1. The CDR3 loop spans 15 amino acids. Germline trimming cut 0 bases from V and 5 bases from J; bases unmatched to any gene: 5. Looked up from germline, CDR1 is LGHDT and CDR2 is YNNKEL (reference sequence). CDR3: CASSQESGGVDTQYF. The CDR3 DNA follows: TGTGCCAGCAGCCAAGAATCAGGGGGTGTAGATACGCAGTATTTT.

This chain links TRBV28 with TRBJ2-7; D might be TRBD1 (5 bases). The germline V and J ends were trimmed by 5 bases and 7 bases, with 18 bases remaining between them. The CDR3 consists of 14 residues. Germline assignment: CDR1 MDHEN and CDR2 SYDVKM. CDR3 coding DNA: TGTGCCAGCAGTAGTTCCCTAGGGGCCAGGGAGCAGTACTTC. This sequence encodes CASSSSLGAREQYF.

This clonotype was seen a handful of times. The J gene is TRBJ2-2, the V gene TRBV18; D ambiguous. Trimming removed 4 bases at V and 2 bases at J, with 14 bases between. Germline V gives CDR1 KGHSH, CDR2 LQKENI. The CDR3 runs 16 residues. CDR3 nucleotides: TGTGCCAGCTCACTTTACGCCAAAACTAACACCGGGGAGCTGTTTTTT. Amino acids: CASSLYAKTNTGELFF.

This clonotype was detected only a few times. The chain links TRBV28 to TRBJ2-1; TRBD2 aligns across 8 bases. V was pared by 4 bases and J by 6 bases, with 5 bases of the junction left unmatched. The CDR3 is made up of 14 amino acids. Germline V gives CDR1 MDHEN, CDR2 SYDVKM. The CDR3 nucleotides are TGTGCCAGCAGTTGGCGGGAGGATGCCAATGAGCAGTTCTTC. Residues: CASSWREDANEQFF.

This sequence joins TRBV9 and TRBJ2-6; D is perhaps TRBD1 (6 bases). V was cut by 1 base and J by 0 bases, with 8 bases left in between. CDR1 is SGDLS and CDR2 is YYNGEE in the germline V gene. The CDR3 runs to 16 residues. CDR3 in DNA: TGTGCCAGCAGCGTAACAGGGCACTCTGGGGCCAACGTCCTGACTTTC. It codes for CASSVTGHSGANVLTF.

CDR3 region: CSARPGLAGGAPSYNEQFF. The DNA for the CDR3 is TGCAGTGCTAGACCGGGACTAGCGGGGGGGGCGCCATCCTACAATGAGCAGTTCTTC. The rearrangement links TRBV20-1 to TRBJ2-1, with 16 bases that match TRBD2. V was clipped by 2 bases and J by 1 base; unmatched bases: 8. The CDR3 totals 19 residues. Per germline, CDR1 DFQATT and CDR2 SNEGSKA (reference sequence).

This clonotype was seen a few times. The chain joins TRBV9 to TRBJ2-7, with TRBD2 as a possible D gene (7 bases). The length of the CDR3 is 13 residues. Germline CDR1 SGDLS, CDR2 YYNGEE. V was cut by 1 base and J by 7 bases, with 12 bases left in between. CDR3 residues: CASSVKGGSEQYF. The CDR3 region has the DNA TGTGCCAGCAGCGTAAAGGGGGGGTCTGAGCAGTACTTC. Variable domain in full (rest from reference TRBV9 and TRBJ2-7): DSGVTQTPKHLITATGQRVTLRCSPRSGDLSVYWYQQSLDQGLQFLIQYYNGEERAKGNILERFSAQQFPDLHSELNLSSLELGDSALYFCASSVKGGSEQYFGPGTRLTVT.

This sequence joins TRBV24-1 and TRBJ2-3; no firm D call. The CDR3 runs to 12 residues. CDR1 and CDR2 from the germline V gene are KGHDR and SFDVKD. Trimming removed 5 bases from V and 7 bases from J, with 9 bases in between. The CDR3 sequence: CATSGPSNTQYF. The CDR3, as DNA: TGTGCCACCAGTGGGCCCTCAAATACGCAGTATTTT.

The sample holds many counts of this clonotype. The gene calls are TRBV5-6 and TRBJ1-1; 8 nucleotides match TRBD1. Germline CDR1 SGHDT, CDR2 YYEEEE. This CDR3 is built from 14 residues. Trimming at V came to 7 bases and at J to 7 bases, leaving 12 bases not matched to a gene. Here the CDR3 DNA reads TGTGCCAGCGTCGACAGGGGACCCTCCGATGAAGCTTTCTTT. Translation gives CASVDRGPSDEAFF. Complete variable domain (other parts from reference TRBV5-6 and TRBJ1-1): DAGVTQSPTHLIKTRGQQVTLRCSPKSGHDTVSWYQQALGQGPQFIFQYYEEEERQRGNFPDRFSGHQFPNYSSELNVNALLLGDSALYLCASVDRGPSDEAFFGQGTRLTVV.

This clonotype occurred many times. This chain uses TRBV5-1 with TRBJ2-1; possible D gene TRBD1, 6 bases. The CDR3 length is 14 residues. V was trimmed by 4 bases and J by 0 bases, leaving 8 bases between them. CDR1 is SGHRS and CDR2 is YFSETQ in the germline V gene. The CDR3 reads CASSQDSSYNEQFF. CDR3 DNA sequence: TGCGCCAGCAGCCAGGACAGCTCCTACAATGAGCAGTTCTTC.

This clonotype was recorded many times. The V and J genes are TRBV6-5 and TRBJ2-3, with a possible D match to TRBD1 (6 bases). From germline, CDR1 is MNHEY and CDR2 SVGAGI. V was shortened by 7 bases and J by 0 bases, with 14 bases between the two germline ends. The CDR3 contains 15 residues. The CDR3 here is CASNPQGPSTDTQYF. The CDR3 DNA reads as TGTGCCAGCAATCCACAGGGACCCAGCACAGATACGCAGTATTTT.

This clonotype was observed at least ten times. The chain couples TRBV7-2 to TRBJ1-5, with 9 bases aligning to TRBD1. The CDR3 spans 17 residues. CDR1 and CDR2 (germline): SGHTA, FQGNSA. J lost 6 bases, V lost 3 bases, and 12 bases had no gene match. This chain's CDR3 is CASSFVTGGGRTQPQHF. The DNA of the CDR3 is TGTGCCAGCAGCTTTGTAACAGGGGGCGGAAGGACTCAGCCCCAGCATTTT. The full variable domain, with the rest looked up from reference TRBV7-2 and TRBJ1-5, is GAGVSQSPSNKVTEKGKDVELRCDPISGHTALYWYRQSLGQGLEFLIYFQGNSAPDKSGLPSDRFSAERTGGSVSTLTIQRTQQEDSAVYLCASSFVTGGGRTQPQHFGDGTRLSIL.

A few counts support this clonotype. The rearrangement joins TRBV7-2 to TRBJ1-5; D gene unclear. Germline V lookup: CDR1 SGHTA, CDR2 FQGNSA. Trimming stripped 1 base from V and 1 base from J, with 8 bases between. CDR3 length: 15 residues. CDR3 residues: CASSLVWESNQPQHF. DNA for the CDR3: TGTGCCAGCAGCTTAGTATGGGAAAGCAATCAGCCCCAGCATTTT. The full variable domain, completed using reference TRBV7-2 and TRBJ1-5, is GAGVSQSPSNKVTEKGKDVELRCDPISGHTALYWYRQSLGQGLEFLIYFQGNSAPDKSGLPSDRFSAERTGGSVSTLTIQRTQQEDSAVYLCASSLVWESNQPQHFGDGTRLSIL.

This clonotype was detected a few times. The genes are TRBV20-1 and TRBJ2-5; no firm D call. V gave up 0 bases and J gave up 5 bases, with 7 bases separating them. Germline values: CDR1 DFQATT, CDR2 SNEGSKA (reference sequence). CDR3 size: 12 residues. Written as DNA, the CDR3 is TGCAGTGCTAGAGATCAGAGCGAGACCCAGTACTTC. Protein product: CSARDQSETQYF.

The rearrangement uses TRBV2 and TRBJ2-6, with 7 bases lining up with TRBD1. CDR1 and CDR2 (germline): SNHLY, FYNNEI. The ends lost 8 bases at V and 1 base at J; junction bases unmatched: 5. The CDR3 sequence is 15 residues long. CDR3 in amino acids: CASHTGDSGANVLTF. The CDR3 nucleotides read TGTGCCAGCCATACAGGGGATTCTGGGGCCAACGTCCTGACTTTC.

This clonotype came up a few times. V is TRBV4-1 and J is TRBJ1-5; D gene uncertain. V lost 0 bases, J lost 0 bases, and 3 bases lay in between. The CDR3 loop spans 14 amino acids. Germline CDR1 and CDR2: MGHRA and YSYEKL. The CDR3 region has the DNA TGCGCCAGCAGCCAAGAACCTAGCAATCAGCCCCAGCATTTT. Amino acids: CASSQEPSNQPQHF.

This clonotype showed up many times. This chain uses TRBV20-1 with TRBJ2-3; TRBD1 aligns across 7 bases. The CDR3 is 13 residues long. Germline CDR1 reads DFQATT; CDR2 reads SNEGSKA (reference sequence). V lost 5 bases to trimming and J lost 5 bases; unmatched junction nucleotides: 7. The CDR3 bases are TGCAGTGCTGACAGCGACAGGGAAGATACGCAGTATTTT. This encodes CSADSDREDTQYF.

The V gene is TRBV20-1, the J gene TRBJ2-4; a possible D gene is TRBD2 (6 bases). V was trimmed by 3 bases and J by 2 bases, leaving 14 bases between them. Per germline, CDR1 DFQATT and CDR2 SNEGSKA (reference sequence). The CDR3 covers 15 residues. CDR3 bases: TGCAGTGCTAGTGGTGGGAGGTTAACCAAAAACATTCAGTACTTC. This codes for CSASGGRLTKNIQYF.

This clonotype appeared many times. The chain is built from TRBV7-2 and TRBJ1-1, with D perhaps matching TRBD1 (5 bases). Looked up from germline, CDR1 is SGHTA and CDR2 is FQGNSA. There are 14 residues in the CDR3. V was cut by 6 bases and J by 10 bases, with 21 bases left in between. The CDR3 sequence is CASRPDPGHSAAFF. CDR3 nucleotide sequence: TGTGCCAGCAGACCAGACCCTGGACACAGTGCAGCTTTCTTT.

This clonotype appeared a few times. A read error is possible here, since a much larger clone lies one base away. The rearrangement uses TRBV7-2 and TRBJ1-2; 9 bases fit TRBD1. CDR1 and CDR2 from the germline V gene are SGHTA and FQGNSA. The CDR3 spans 14 residues. Losses at the gene ends were 1 base for V and 4 bases for J; bases not matched to a gene: 1. In nucleotides, the CDR3 is TGTGCCAGCAGCTTAGAACAGGGGGCCTATGGCTACACCTTC. Translating it yields CASSLEQGAYGYTF.

This clonotype has a handful of counts. This chain connects TRBV27 to TRBJ2-7; unclear D gene. This CDR3 spans 13 amino acids. Germline V CDR1 and CDR2: MNHEY, SMNVEV (reference sequence). Trimming shortened V by 3 bases and J by 1 base, and 7 bases separated the two germline ends. CDR3 sequence reads: CASSFEDSYEQYF. The CDR3 DNA reads as TGTGCCAGCAGTTTTGAAGATTCCTACGAGCAGTACTTC.